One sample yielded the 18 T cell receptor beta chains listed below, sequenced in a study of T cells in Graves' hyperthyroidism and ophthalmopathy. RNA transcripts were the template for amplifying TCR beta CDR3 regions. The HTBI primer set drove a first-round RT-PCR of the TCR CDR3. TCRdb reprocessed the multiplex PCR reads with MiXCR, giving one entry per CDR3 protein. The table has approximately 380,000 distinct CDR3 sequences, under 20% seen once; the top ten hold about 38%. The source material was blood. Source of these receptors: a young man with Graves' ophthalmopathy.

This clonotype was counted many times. CDR3 nucleotide sequence: TGTGCCAGCAGTCTAGGGGGGAGTGAGCAGTTCTTC. Translation gives CASSLGGSEQFF. This chain joins TRBV3-1 and TRBJ2-1; D tentatively reads TRBD1 or TRBD2 (6 bases each). The CDR3 is 12 amino acids. Per the germline V gene, CDR1 is LGHDT and CDR2 is YNNKEL (reference sequence). Between the trimmed V and J ends, which lost 6 bases and 9 bases, there was a span of 12 bases.

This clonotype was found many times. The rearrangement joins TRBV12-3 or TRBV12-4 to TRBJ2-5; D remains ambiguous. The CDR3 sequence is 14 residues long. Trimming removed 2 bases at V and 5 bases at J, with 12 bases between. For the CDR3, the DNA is TGTGCCAGCAGTTTAACCGGACCATGGGAGACCCAGTACTTC. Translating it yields CASSLTGPWETQYF.

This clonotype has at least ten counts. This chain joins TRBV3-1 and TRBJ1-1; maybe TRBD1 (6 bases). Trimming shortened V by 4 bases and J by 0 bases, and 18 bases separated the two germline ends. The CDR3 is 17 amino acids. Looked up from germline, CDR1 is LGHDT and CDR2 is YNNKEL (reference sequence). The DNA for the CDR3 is TGTGCCAGCAGCCTTACCTGGACAGCGACCATGAACACTGAAGCTTTCTTT. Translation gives CASSLTWTATMNTEAFF.

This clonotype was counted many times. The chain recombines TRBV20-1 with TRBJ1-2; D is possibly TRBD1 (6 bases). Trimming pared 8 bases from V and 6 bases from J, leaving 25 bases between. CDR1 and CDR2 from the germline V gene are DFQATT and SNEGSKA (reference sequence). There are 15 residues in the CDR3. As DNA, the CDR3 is TGCAGTACCCTATTCTTTTCCACCGGGACACATGGCTACACCTTC. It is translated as CSTLFFSTGTHGYTF.

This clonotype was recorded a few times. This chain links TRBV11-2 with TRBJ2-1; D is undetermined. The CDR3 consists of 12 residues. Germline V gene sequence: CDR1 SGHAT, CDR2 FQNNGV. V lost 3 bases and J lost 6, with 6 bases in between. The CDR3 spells CASSLSVNEQFF. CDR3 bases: TGTGCCAGCAGCTTGAGCGTCAATGAGCAGTTCTTC.

The CDR3 is CASSRPGTGLGQPQHF. For the CDR3, the DNA is TGTGCCAGCAGTCGCCCCGGGACAGGGCTAGGGCAGCCCCAGCATTTT. V usage is TRBV28 and J usage is TRBJ1-5; 9 positions match TRBD1. Germline lookup yields CDR1 MDHEN and CDR2 SYDVKM. CDR3 length: 16 amino acids. Germline trimming cut 5 bases from V and 7 bases from J; bases unmatched to any gene: 12.

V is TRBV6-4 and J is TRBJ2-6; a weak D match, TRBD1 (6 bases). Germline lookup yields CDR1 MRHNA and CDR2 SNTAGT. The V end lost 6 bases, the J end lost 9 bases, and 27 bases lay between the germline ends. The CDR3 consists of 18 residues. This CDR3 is CASSRLRDIGVARNVLTF. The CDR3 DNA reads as TGTGCCAGCAGCAGGCTCCGGGACATTGGAGTTGCACGCAACGTCCTGACTTTC.

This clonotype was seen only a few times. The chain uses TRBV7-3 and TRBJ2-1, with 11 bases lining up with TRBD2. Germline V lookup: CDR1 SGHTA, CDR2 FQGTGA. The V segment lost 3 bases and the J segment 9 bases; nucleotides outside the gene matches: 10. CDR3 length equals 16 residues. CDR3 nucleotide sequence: TGTGCCAGCAGCTTTTCTTCTAGCGGGGGGCGGGGTGAGCAGTTCTTC. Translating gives CASSFSSSGGRGEQFF.

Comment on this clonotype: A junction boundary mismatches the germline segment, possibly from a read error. CDR3 DNA: TGTGCCAGCAGTTACTCACTACCGGGACAGGGCCCCGGGGAGCTGTTTTTT. Protein: CASSYSLPGQGPGELFF. The V call is TRBV6-4, the J call TRBJ2-2; 9 bases line up with TRBD1. Germline lookup yields CDR1 MRHNA and CDR2 SNTAGT. The CDR3 extends over 17 amino acids.

CDR3 sequence: CASSYGTSGRPYEQYF. CDR3 sequence (DNA): TGTGCCAGCAGTTACGGGACTAGCGGGCGGCCCTACGAGCAGTACTTC. The gene calls are TRBV6-5 and TRBJ2-7; 12 positions match TRBD2. The CDR3 contains 16 residues. The V segment lost 2 bases and the J segment 2 bases; nucleotides outside the gene matches: 4. Germline CDR1 is MNHEY and CDR2 is SVGAGI.

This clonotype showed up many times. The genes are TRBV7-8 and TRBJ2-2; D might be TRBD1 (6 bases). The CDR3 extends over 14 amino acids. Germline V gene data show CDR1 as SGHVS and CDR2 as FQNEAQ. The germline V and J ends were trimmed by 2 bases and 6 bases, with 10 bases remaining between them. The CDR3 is CASSLNRASGELFF. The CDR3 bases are TGTGCCAGCAGCTTAAACAGGGCTTCCGGGGAGCTGTTTTTT.

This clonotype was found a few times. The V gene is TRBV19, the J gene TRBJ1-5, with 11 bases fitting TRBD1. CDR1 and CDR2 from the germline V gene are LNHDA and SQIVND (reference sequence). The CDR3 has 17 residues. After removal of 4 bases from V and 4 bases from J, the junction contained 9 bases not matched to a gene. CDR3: CASSTPDRGLGNQPQHF. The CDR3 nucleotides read TGTGCCAGTAGTACCCCGGACAGGGGGCTTGGTAATCAGCCCCAGCATTTT.

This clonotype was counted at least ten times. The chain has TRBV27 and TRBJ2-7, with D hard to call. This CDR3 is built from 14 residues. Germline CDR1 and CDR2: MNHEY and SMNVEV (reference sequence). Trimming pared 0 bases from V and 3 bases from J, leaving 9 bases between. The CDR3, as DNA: TGTGCCAGCAGTTTATCCCCGCTCCTCTACGAGCAGTACTTC. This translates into CASSLSPLLYEQYF.

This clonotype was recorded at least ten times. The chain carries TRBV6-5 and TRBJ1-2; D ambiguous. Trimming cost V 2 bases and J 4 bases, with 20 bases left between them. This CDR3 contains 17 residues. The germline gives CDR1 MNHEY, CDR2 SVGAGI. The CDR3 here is CASSYATLAGNSYGYTF. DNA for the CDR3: TGTGCCAGCAGTTACGCTACCTTGGCGGGAAACTCCTATGGCTACACCTTC.

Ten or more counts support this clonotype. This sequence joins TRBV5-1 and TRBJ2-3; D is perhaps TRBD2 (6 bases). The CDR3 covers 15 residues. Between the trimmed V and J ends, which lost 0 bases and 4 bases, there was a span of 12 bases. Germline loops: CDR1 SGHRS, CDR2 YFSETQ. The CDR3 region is CASSLEWGGPDTQYF. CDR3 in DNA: TGCGCCAGCAGCTTGGAATGGGGAGGACCAGATACGCAGTATTTT.

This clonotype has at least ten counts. The CDR3 nucleotides read TGTGCCAGCAGTTTTGCCAGGTCCACAGATACGCAGTATTTT. Its protein is CASSFARSTDTQYF. This chain uses TRBV12-3 or TRBV12-4 with TRBJ2-3; D is unresolved. This CDR3 has 14 amino acids. V was cut by 3 bases and J by 2 bases, with 9 bases left in between.

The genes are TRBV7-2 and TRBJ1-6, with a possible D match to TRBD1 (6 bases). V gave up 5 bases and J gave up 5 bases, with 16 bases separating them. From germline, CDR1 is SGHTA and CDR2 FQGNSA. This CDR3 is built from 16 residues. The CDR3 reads CASSLRGGGNNSPLHF. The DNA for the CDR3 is TGTGCCAGCAGCCTACGGGGAGGGGGGAATAATTCACCCCTCCACTTT.

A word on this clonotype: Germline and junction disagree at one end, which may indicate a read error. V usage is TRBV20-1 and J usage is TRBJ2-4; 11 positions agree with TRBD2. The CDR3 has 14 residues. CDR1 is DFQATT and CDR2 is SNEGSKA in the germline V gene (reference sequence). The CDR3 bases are TGCAGTACTAGAGTAGCGGGGGGGAAAAACATTCAGTACTTC. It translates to CSTRVAGGKNIQYF.